The T cell receptor (beta chain) under discussion was sequenced for a study of T-cell memory formation after mild COVID-19. For the study at large: Largely, TCR clusters stayed within a single donor.

Amplification by 5'RACE using constant-segment primers produced TCR alpha and TCR beta cDNA libraries that carried sample barcodes and UMIs. TCRdb re-analysed the 5' RACE reads in MiXCR, keeping a single row per CDR3 protein. The profile covers some 300,000 distinct CDR3 sequences, with approximately 19% appearing a single time and 21% taken by the ten largest. CDR1 is KGHSH, CDR2 LQKENI, per germline. V was pared by 1 base and J by 3 bases, with 22 bases between. This CDR3 has 18 residues. The rearrangement links TRBV18 to TRBJ2-7; D may be TRBD1 (6 bases). The sequenced sample was PBMCs or a T cell subset sorted from them (not recorded which). The clonotype was recovered from a man between 18 and 35 years old who had mild COVID-19 (a few samples of this study predate the infection). Cell type and time point are not known. For the CDR3, the DNA is TGTGCCAGCTCACCACGCCCTGGCCTTACAGGGTCCGACTACGAGCAGTACTTC. Encoded protein: CASSPRPGLTGSDYEQYF.